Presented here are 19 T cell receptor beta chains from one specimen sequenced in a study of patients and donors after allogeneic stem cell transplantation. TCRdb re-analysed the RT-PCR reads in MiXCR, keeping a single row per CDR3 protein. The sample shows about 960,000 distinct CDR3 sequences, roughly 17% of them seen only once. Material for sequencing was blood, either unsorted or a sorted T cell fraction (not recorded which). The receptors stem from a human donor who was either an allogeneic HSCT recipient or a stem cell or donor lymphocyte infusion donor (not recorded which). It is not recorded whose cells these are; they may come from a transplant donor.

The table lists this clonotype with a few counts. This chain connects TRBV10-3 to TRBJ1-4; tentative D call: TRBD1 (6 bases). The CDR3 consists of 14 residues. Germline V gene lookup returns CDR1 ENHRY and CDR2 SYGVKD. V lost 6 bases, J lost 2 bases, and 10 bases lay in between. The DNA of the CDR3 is TGTGCCATCAGCACAGGGCACACTAATGAAAAACTGTTTTTT. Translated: CAISTGHTNEKLFF.

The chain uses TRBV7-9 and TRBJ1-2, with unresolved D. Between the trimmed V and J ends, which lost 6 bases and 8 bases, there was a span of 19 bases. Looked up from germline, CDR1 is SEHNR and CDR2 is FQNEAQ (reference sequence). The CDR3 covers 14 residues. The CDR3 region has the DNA TGTGCCAGCAGTCGTACGGGTCCCCGAGACGGCTACACCTTC. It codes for CASSRTGPRDGYTF.

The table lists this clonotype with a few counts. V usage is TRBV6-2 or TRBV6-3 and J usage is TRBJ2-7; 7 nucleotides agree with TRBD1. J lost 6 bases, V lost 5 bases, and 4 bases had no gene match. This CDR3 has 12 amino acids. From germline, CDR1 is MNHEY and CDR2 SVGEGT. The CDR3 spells CASSKQGTEQYF. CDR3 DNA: TGTGCCAGCAGTAAACAGGGGACCGAGCAGTACTTC.

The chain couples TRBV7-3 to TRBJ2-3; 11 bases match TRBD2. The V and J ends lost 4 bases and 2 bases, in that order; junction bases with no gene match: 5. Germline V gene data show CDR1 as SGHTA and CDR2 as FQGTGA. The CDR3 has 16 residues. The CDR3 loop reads CASSSGLAEPTDTQYF. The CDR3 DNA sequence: TGTGCCAGCAGCTCGGGACTAGCGGAACCCACAGATACGCAGTATTTT.

DNA of the CDR3: TGTGCCAGCAGCCAAGGGGGGTCCATGGAGCAGTACTTC. As protein: CASSQGGSMEQYF. V is TRBV3-1 and J is TRBJ2-7; the D gene could be TRBD1 or TRBD2 (5 bases each). Germline values: CDR1 LGHDT, CDR2 YNNKEL (reference sequence). The V and J ends lost 1 base and 7 bases respectively, with 11 bases between them. The CDR3 is 13 amino acids.

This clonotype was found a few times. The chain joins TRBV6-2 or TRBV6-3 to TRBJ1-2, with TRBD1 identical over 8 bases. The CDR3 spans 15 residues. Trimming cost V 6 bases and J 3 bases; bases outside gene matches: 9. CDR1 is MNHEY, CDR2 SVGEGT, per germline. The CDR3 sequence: CASRGRQGRDYGYTF. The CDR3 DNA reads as TGTGCCAGCAGAGGAAGACAGGGGAGGGACTATGGCTACACCTTC.

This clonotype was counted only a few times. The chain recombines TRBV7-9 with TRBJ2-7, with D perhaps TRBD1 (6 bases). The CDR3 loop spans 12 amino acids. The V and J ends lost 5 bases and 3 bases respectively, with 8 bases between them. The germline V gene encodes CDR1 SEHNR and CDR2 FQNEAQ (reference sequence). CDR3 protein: CASSMDSYEQYF. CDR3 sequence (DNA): TGTGCCAGCAGCATGGACAGCTACGAGCAGTACTTC.

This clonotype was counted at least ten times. The chain's CDR3 is CASSLREKLFF. The CDR3 nucleotides read TGTGCCAGCAGTTTAAGGGAAAAACTGTTTTTT. The chain couples TRBV12-3 or TRBV12-4 to TRBJ1-4; D uncertain. CDR3 size: 11 residues. With 2 bases removed from V and 8 bases from J, the gap between germline ends came to 3 bases.

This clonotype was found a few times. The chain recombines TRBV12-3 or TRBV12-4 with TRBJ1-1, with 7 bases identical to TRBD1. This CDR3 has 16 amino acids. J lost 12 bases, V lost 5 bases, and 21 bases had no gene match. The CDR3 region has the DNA TGTGCCAGCAGTCCCCCCTTACATCAACTGACAGGGAGGACTTTCTTT. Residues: CASSPPLHQLTGRTFF.

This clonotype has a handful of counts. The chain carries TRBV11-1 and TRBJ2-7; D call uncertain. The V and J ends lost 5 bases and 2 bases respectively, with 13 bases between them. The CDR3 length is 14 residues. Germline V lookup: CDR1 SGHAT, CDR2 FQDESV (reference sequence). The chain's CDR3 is CASSPPSQTYEQYF. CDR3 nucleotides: TGTGCCAGCAGCCCCCCGTCGCAGACCTACGAGCAGTACTTC.

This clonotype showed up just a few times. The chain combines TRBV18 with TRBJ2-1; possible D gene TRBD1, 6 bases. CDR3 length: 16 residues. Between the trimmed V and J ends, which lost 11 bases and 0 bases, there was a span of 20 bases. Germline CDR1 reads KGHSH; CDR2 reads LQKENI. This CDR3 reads CAAQGRGVSSYNEQFF. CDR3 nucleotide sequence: TGTGCCGCACAGGGAAGAGGGGTCAGCTCCTACAATGAGCAGTTCTTC.

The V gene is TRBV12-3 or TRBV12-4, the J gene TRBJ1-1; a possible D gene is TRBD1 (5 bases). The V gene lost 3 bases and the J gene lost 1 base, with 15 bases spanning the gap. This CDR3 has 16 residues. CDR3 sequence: CASSFGRTTKNTEAFF. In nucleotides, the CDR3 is TGTGCCAGCAGTTTCGGTAGGACAACAAAGAACACTGAAGCTTTCTTT.

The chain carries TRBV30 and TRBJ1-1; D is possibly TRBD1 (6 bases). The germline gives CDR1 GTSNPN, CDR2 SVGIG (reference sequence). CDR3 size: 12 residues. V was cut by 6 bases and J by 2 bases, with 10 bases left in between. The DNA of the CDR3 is TGTGCCTGTTTAGGGGGTAACACTGAAGCTTTCTTT. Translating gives CACLGGNTEAFF.

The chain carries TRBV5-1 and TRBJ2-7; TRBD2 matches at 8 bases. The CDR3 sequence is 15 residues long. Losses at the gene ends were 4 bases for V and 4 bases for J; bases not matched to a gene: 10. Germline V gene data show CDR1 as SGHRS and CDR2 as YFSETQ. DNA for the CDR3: TGCGCCAGCAGCCCGGCCGGGACTAGGTATTACGAGCAGTACTTC. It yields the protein CASSPAGTRYYEQYF. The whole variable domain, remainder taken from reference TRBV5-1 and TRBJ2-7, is KAGVTQTPRYLIKTRGQQVTLSCSPISGHRSVSWYQQTPGQGLQFLFEYFSETQRNKGNFPGRFSGRQFSNSRSEMNVSTLELGDSALYLCASSPAGTRYYEQYFGPGTRLTVT.

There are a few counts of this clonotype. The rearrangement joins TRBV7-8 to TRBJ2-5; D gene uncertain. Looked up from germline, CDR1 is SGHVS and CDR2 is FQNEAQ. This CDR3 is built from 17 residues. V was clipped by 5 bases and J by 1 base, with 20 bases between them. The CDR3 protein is CASSQYQTRPLQETQYF. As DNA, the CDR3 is TGTGCCAGCAGCCAATACCAGACCAGGCCCCTCCAAGAGACCCAGTACTTC.

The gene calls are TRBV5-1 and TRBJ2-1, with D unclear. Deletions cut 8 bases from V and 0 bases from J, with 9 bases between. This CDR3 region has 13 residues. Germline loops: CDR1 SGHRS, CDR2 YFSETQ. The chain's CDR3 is CASGQSSYNEQFF. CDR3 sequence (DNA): TGCGCCAGTGGTCAAAGCTCCTACAATGAGCAGTTCTTC.

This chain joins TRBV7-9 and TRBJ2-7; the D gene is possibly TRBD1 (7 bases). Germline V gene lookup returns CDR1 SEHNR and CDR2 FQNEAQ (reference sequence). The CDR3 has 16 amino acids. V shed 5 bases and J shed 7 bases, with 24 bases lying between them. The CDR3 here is CASSPSGAGGIREQYF. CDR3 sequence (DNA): TGTGCCAGCAGCCCCTCAGGGGCAGGGGGGATACGGGAGCAGTACTTC.

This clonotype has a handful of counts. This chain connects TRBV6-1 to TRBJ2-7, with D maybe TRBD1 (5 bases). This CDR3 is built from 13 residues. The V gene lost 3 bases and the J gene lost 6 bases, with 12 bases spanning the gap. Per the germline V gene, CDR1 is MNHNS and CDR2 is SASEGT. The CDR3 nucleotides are TGTGCCAGCAGTGACCAGACAGCATCCGAGCAGTACTTC. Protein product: CASSDQTASEQYF.

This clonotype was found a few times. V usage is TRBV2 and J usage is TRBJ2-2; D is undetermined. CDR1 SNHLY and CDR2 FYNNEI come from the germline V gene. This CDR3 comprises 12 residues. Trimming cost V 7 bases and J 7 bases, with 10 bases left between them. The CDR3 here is CASTPMGGELFF. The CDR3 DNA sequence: TGTGCCAGCACCCCCATGGGCGGGGAGCTGTTTTTT.